The 7 T cell receptor beta chains below were found in one sample sequenced in a study of Graves' ophthalmopathy and Graves' hyperthyroidism. Amplification from RNA transcripts yielded the TCR beta CDR3 regions. The workflow started with a first-round RT-PCR run with HTBI primers and then moved on to a second-round multiplex PCR. MiXCR, run by TCRdb on the multiplex PCR reads, gives a single entry per CDR3 protein. The table records 600,000 to 700,000 distinct CDR3 sequences, about two fifths of them present only once. Input material: peripheral blood. The receptors originated from an adult man with Graves' ophthalmopathy.

The V call is TRBV29-1, the J call TRBJ2-5; the D gene is possibly TRBD2 (6 bases). V shed 8 bases and J shed 13 bases, with 17 bases lying between them. This CDR3 contains 10 residues. Germline V gene lookup returns CDR1 SQVTM and CDR2 ANQGSEA. CDR3 nucleotide sequence: TGCAGCTTAGTCGTCGGGACTGCGTACTTC. Amino acid sequence: CSLVVGTAYF.

This clonotype was detected many times. The genes are TRBV10-3 and TRBJ2-7; perhaps TRBD1 as D (6 bases). Germline-derived CDR1 and CDR2 are ENHRY and SYGVKD. The CDR3 has 15 amino acids. V was trimmed by 2 bases and J by 6 bases, leaving 17 bases between them. The CDR3 loop is CAISEDRSFALEQYF. The CDR3 nucleotides read TGTGCCATCAGTGAGGACAGGAGCTTTGCGCTCGAGCAGTACTTC.

The chain links TRBV10-2 to TRBJ1-3, with D possibly matching TRBD1 (5 bases). Germline assignment: CDR1 WSHSY and CDR2 SAAADI. The CDR3 runs 14 residues. V lost 2 bases to trimming and J lost 8 bases, with 13 bases between them. CDR3 bases: TGCGCCAGCAGTGAGGGGGGAATAGGTGACACCATATATTTT. Residues: CASSEGGIGDTIYF.

This clonotype occurred many times. The rearrangement joins TRBV7-9 to TRBJ2-7; a possible D gene is TRBD2 (5 bases). The CDR3 covers 15 residues. CDR1 and CDR2 from the germline V gene are SEHNR and FQNEAQ (reference sequence). V was clipped by 1 base and J by 6 bases, with 16 bases between them. The DNA of the CDR3 is TGTGCCAGCAGCTTAGGTCAGGCTAGCTTCTCCGAGCAGTACTTC. It yields the protein CASSLGQASFSEQYF.

In its sample, this clonotype was seen many times. The chain uses TRBV11-3 and TRBJ1-1; 8 bases line up with TRBD1. Germline V gene data show CDR1 as SGHNT and CDR2 as YENEEA. This CDR3 contains 16 residues. The V and J ends lost 5 bases and 1 base, in that order; junction bases with no gene match: 9. CDR3 sequence: CASSPFTGTGNTEAFF. The CDR3 region has the DNA TGTGCCAGCAGCCCATTCACCGGGACAGGGAACACTGAAGCTTTCTTT.

The gene calls are TRBV20-1 and TRBJ2-2; D not resolved. Trimming removed 6 bases from V and 1 base from J, with 3 bases in between. CDR1 is DFQATT and CDR2 is SNEGSKA in the germline V gene (reference sequence). The CDR3 is 11 residues long. The CDR3 protein is CSAENTGELFF. The CDR3, as DNA: TGCAGTGCCGAGAACACCGGGGAGCTGTTTTTT.

This clonotype was recorded many times. V and J are TRBV5-1 and TRBJ1-6, with a tentative D call TRBD1 (5 bases). This CDR3 comprises 13 residues. With 1 base removed from V and 14 bases from J, the gap between germline ends came to 13 bases. Germline V gene data show CDR1 as SGHRS and CDR2 as YFSETQ. CDR3 protein: CASSLRQGETLHF. The DNA for the CDR3 is TGCGCCAGCAGCTTGCGGCAGGGCGAAACCCTCCACTTT.